This T cell receptor (beta chain) originates from a study of somatic mutations in cytotoxic T cells in rheumatoid arthritis. Notes on the study in general: The authors did not adjust the slight TRBV07 underrepresentation in rheumatoid arthritis patients for multiple comparisons. The targets (antigens) of the expanded CD8+ clones were not known. Age was associated with higher CD8+ clonality in rheumatoid arthritis patients, not in healthy controls.

Magnetic beads with positive selection isolated CD4+ and CD8+ fractions, whose purity was verified by flow cytometry. Concerning this clone: As yet, its antigen is unknown.

The table came from immunoSEQ multiplex PCR; TCRdb's copy has only in-frame clones and leaves some out. The sample shows under 15,000 clones, over 70% of them seen only once. With 1 base removed from V and 1 base from J, the gap between germline ends came to 4 bases. The germline gives CDR1 MNHNS, CDR2 SASEGT. The CDR3 length is 14 residues. The sample was CD8+ T cells sorted from blood. The V and J genes are TRBV6-1 and TRBJ2-2; D uncertain. The sequence derives from a man aged 45-65 years in good health. For the CDR3, the DNA is TGTGCCAGCAGTGAAGGCCAGAACACCGGGGAGCTGTTTTTT. As protein: CASSEGQNTGELFF.